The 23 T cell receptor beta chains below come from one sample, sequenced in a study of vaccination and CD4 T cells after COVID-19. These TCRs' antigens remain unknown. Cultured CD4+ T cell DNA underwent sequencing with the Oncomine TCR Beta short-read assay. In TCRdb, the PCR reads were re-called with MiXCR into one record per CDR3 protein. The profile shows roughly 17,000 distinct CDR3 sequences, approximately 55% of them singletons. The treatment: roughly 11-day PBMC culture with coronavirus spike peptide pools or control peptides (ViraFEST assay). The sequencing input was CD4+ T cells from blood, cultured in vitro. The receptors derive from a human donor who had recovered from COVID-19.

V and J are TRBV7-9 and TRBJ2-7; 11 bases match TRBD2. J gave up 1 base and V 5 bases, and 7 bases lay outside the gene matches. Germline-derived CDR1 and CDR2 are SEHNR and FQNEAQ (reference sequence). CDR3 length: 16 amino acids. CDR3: CASSATSGTPSYEQYF. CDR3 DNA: TGTGCCAGCAGCGCGACTAGCGGGACCCCTTCCTACGAGCAGTACTTC.

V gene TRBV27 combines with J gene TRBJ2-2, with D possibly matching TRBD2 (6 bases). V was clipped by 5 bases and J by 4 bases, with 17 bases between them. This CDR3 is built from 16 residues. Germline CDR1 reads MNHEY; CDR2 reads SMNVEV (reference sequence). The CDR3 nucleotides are TGTGCCAGCAGTATCACCCCCGGGGGAGGCACCGGGGAGCTGTTTTTT. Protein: CASSITPGGGTGELFF.

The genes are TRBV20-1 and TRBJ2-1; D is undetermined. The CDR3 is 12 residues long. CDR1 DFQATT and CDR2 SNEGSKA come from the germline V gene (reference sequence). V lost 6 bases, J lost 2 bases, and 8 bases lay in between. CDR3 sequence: CSAPEPYNEQFF. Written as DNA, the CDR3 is TGCAGTGCACCGGAACCCTACAATGAGCAGTTCTTC.

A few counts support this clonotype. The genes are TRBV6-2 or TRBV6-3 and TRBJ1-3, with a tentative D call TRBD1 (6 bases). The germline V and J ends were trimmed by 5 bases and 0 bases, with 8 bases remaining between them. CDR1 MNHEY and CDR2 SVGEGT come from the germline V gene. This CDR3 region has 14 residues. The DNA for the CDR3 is TGTGCCAGCAGTCAGGGGTTCTCTGGAAACACCATATATTTT. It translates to CASSQGFSGNTIYF.

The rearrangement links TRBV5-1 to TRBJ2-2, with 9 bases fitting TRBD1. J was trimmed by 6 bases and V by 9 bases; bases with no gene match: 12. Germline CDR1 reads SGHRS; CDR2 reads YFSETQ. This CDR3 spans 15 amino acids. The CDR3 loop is CATQPGQGFAGELFF. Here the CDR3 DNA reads TGCGCCACCCAACCGGGACAGGGTTTCGCCGGGGAGCTGTTTTTT.

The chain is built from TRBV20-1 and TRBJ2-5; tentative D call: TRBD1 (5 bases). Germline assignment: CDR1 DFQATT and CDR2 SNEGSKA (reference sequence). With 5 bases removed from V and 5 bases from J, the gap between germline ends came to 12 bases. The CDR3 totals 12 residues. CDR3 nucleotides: TGCAGTGCTGGTCAGGGTCTCGAGACCCAGTACTTC. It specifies CSAGQGLETQYF.

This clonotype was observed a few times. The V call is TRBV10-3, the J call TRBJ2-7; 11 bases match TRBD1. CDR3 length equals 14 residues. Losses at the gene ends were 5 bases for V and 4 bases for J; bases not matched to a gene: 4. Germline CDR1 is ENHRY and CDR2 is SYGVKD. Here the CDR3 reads CAISPGQGGYEQYF. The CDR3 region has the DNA TGTGCCATCAGTCCGGGACAGGGGGGGTACGAGCAGTACTTC.

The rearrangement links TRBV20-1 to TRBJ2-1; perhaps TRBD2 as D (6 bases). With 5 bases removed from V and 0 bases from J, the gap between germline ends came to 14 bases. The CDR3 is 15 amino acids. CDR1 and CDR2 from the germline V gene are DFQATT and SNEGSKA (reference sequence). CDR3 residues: CSARHRGSSYNEQFF. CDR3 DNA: TGCAGTGCTCGGCATCGGGGGAGCTCCTACAATGAGCAGTTCTTC.

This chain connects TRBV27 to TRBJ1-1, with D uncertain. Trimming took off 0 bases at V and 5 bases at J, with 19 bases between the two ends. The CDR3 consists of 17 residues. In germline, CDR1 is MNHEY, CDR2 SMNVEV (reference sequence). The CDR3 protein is CASSLSIRDGPETEAFF. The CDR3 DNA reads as TGTGCCAGCAGTTTATCGATAAGGGATGGCCCGGAGACTGAAGCTTTCTTT.

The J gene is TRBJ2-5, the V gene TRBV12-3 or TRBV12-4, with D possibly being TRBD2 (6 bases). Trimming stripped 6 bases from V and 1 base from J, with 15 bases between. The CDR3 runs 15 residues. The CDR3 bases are TGTGCCAGCAGAAAAGGGACTGTACTCCAAGAGACCCAGTACTTC. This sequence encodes CASRKGTVLQETQYF.

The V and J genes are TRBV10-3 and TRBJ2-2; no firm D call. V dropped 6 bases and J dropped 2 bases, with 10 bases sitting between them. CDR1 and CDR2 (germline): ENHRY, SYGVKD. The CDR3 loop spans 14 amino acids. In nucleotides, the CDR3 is TGTGCCATCAGCGACCGGATTAACACCGGGGAGCTGTTTTTT. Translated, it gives CAISDRINTGELFF.

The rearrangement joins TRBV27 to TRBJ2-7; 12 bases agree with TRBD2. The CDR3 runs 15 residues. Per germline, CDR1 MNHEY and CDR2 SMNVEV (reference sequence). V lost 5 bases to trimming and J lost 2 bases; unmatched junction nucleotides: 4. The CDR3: CASSLGLAGTYEQYF. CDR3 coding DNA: TGTGCCAGCAGTCTAGGACTAGCGGGGACCTACGAGCAGTACTTC.

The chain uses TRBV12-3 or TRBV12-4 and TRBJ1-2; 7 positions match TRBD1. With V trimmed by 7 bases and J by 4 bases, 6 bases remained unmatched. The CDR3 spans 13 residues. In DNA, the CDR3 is TGTGCCAGCACCCAGGGGGGGTCCTATGGCTACACCTTC. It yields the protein CASTQGGSYGYTF.

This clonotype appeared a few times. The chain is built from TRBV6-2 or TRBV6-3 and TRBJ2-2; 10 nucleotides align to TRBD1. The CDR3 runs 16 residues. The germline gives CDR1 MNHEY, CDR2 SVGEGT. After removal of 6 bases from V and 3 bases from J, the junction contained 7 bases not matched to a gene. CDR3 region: CASSRQGARDTGELFF. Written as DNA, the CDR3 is TGTGCCAGCAGCCGACAGGGGGCGCGGGACACCGGGGAGCTGTTTTTT.

The chain's CDR3 is CASSLYSNYGYTF. In nucleotides, the CDR3 is TGTGCCAGCAGCTTGTACAGCAACTATGGCTACACCTTC. The chain uses TRBV5-4 and TRBJ1-2; D is unclear. The CDR3 totals 13 residues. Germline CDR1 SGHNT, CDR2 YYREEE (reference sequence). V shed 1 base and J shed 2 bases, with 6 bases lying between them.

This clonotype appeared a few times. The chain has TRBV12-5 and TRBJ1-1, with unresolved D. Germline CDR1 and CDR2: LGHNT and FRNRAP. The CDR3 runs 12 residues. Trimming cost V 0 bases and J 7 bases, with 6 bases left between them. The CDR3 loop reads CASGLVRSEAFF. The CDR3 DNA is TGTGCTAGTGGTTTGGTGCGGAGTGAAGCTTTCTTT.

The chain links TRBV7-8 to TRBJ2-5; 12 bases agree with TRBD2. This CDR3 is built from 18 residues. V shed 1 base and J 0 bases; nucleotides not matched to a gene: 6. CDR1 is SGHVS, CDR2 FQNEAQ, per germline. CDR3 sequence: CASSLGLTSGRNQETQYF. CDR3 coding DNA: TGTGCCAGCAGCTTAGGGCTGACTAGCGGGAGAAACCAAGAGACCCAGTACTTC.

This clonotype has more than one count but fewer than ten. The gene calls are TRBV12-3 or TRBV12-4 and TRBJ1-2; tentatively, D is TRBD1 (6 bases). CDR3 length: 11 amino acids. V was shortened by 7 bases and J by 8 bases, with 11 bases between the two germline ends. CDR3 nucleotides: TGTGCCAGCAACCACGGGGGCGGCTACACCTTC. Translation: CASNHGGGYTF.

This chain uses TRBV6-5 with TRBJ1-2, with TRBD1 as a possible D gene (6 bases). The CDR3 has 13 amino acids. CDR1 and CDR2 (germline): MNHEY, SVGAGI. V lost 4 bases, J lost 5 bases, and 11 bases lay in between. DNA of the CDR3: TGTGCCAGCAGTTCCCAGGGGAAGTATGGCTACACCTTC. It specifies CASSSQGKYGYTF.

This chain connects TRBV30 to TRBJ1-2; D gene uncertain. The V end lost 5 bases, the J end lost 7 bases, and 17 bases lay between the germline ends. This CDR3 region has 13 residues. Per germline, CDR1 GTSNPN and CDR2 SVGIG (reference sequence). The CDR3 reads CAWVGRGYGGYTF. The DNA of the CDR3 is TGTGCCTGGGTAGGGAGAGGTTATGGTGGCTACACCTTC. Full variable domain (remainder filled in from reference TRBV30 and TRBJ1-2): SQTIHQWPATLVQPVGSPLSLECTVEGTSNPNLYWYRQAAGRGLQLLFYSVGIGQISSEVPQNLSASRPQDRQFILSSKKLLLSDSGFYLCAWVGRGYGGYTFGSGTRLTVV.

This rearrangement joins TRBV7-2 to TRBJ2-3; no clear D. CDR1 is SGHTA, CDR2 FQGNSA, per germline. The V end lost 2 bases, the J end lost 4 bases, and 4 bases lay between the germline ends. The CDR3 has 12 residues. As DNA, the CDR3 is TGTGCCAGCAGCTTATTTTCAGATACGCAGTATTTT. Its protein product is CASSLFSDTQYF.

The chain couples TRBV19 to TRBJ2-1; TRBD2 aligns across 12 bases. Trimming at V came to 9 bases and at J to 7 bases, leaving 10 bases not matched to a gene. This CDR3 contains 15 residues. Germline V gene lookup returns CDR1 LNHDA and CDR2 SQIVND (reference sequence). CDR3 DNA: TGTGCCAGCACCGTCCTAGCGGGAGGGCCTAATGAGCAGTTCTTC. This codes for CASTVLAGGPNEQFF.

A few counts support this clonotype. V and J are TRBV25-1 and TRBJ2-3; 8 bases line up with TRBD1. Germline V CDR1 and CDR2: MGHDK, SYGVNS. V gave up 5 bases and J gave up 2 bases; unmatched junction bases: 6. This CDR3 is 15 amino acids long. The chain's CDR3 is CASSFGQGYTDTQYF. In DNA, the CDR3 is TGTGCCAGCAGTTTCGGACAGGGATACACAGATACGCAGTATTTT.